These T cell receptor beta chains were read from a single sample in a study of identical twins. TCRdb independently ran MiXCR on the 5' RACE reads; one entry per CDR3 protein. The sample has about 390,000 distinct CDR3 sequences, 9% seen once. What was sequenced was naive T cells sorted from blood. The origin of the receptors is a woman in her 50s in good health. CDR3s include the opening cysteine and the closing phenylalanine or tryptophan. A D gene is named only where the DNA matches it firmly. Not all rows give a size; the values are once, few, many and, for expanded clones, a class.

D,size,V,J,length,DNA,CDR3
NA,NA,TRBV24-1,TRBJ2-5,13,TGTGCCACCAGTCAAGGGCTCAGAGAGACCCAGTACTTC,CATSQGLRETQYF
TRBD2,few,TRBV28,TRBJ2-1,16,TGTGCCAGCAGTTTAATAACTAGCGGGTCCTACAATGAGCAGTTCTTC,CASSLITSGSYNEQFF
TRBD2,NA,TRBV5-1,TRBJ2-1,17,TGCGCCAGCAGCCGAACGACTAGCGGGGGGGATTACAATGAGCAGTTCTTC,CASSRTTSGGDYNEQFF
NA,many,TRBV14,TRBJ2-2,14,TGTGCCAGCAGCCAAGTAGCCGGAACCGGGGAGCTGTTTTTT,CASSQVAGTGELFF
NA,few,TRBV25-1,TRBJ1-1,14,TGTGCCAGCAGTGAGGCTGGTGGTGCGTCTGAAGCTTTCTTT,CASSEAGGASEAFF
TRBD2,few,TRBV11-3,TRBJ2-1,16,TGTGCCAGCAGCCTAGGTGCGGGAGAACGGGACAATGAGCAGTTCTTC,CASSLGAGERDNEQFF
NA,NA,TRBV11-3,TRBJ2-1,13,TGTGCCAGCAGCTCGGTTTTCTACAATGAGCAGTTCTTC,CASSSVFYNEQFF
NA,few,TRBV7-3,TRBJ2-1,15,TGTGCCAGCAGTCCACTCGGACGGTCCTACAATGAGCAGTTCTTC,CASSPLGRSYNEQFF
TRBD2,few,TRBV20-1,TRBJ2-5,13,TGCAGTGCGATCGGGGGGGGACAAGAGACCCAGTACTTC,CSAIGGGQETQYF
NA,NA,TRBV6-2/TRBV6-3,TRBJ2-2,14,TGTGCCAGCACCTCACACAAATCTACTGGGGAGCTGTTTTTT,CASTSHKSTGELFF
TRBD2,NA,TRBV7-7,TRBJ2-1,16,TGTGCCAGCAGCAATGGCGAGGGACTACCCTTCAATGAGCAGTTCTTC,CASSNGEGLPFNEQFF
TRBD2,NA,TRBV5-4,TRBJ2-1,16,TGTGCCAGCAGCTCGTGGTCGACTAGCGGGAGGGGGAGGAGGTTCTTC,CASSSWSTSGRGRRFF
TRBD1,NA,TRBV20-1,TRBJ1-6,13,TGCAGTGCTTCCGGGACAGGCTATTCACCCCTCCCCTTT,CSASGTGYSPLPF
NA,few,TRBV29-1,TRBJ1-2,9,TGCAGCGTCTCTCGGGGCTACACCTTC,CSVSRGYTF
NA,NA,TRBV12-3/TRBV12-4,TRBJ1-5,14,TGTGCCAGCAGTACCTTGGACAGTAATCAGCCCCAGCATTTT,CASSTLDSNQPQHF
NA,NA,TRBV4-1,TRBJ1-1,11,TGCGCCAGCAGCCAAGATCGAGAAGCTTTCTTT,CASSQDREAFF
NA,NA,TRBV12-3/TRBV12-4,TRBJ1-4,13,TGTGCCAGCCAGAGGACGGGCCGGGGAAAACTGTTTTTT,CASQRTGRGKLFF
TRBD2,NA,TRBV6-1,TRBJ2-1,13,TGTGCCAGCAGTGAAGCGTCCGGGAGGGAGCAGTTCTTC,CASSEASGREQFF
NA,NA,TRBV20-1,TRBJ2-4,14,TGCAGTGCTAGACCACCCCAAGCCAAAAACATTCAGTACTTC,CSARPPQAKNIQYF
NA,few,TRBV20-1,TRBJ2-3,14,TGCAGTGCCGCCGGGACGTCGGTGACAGATACGCAGTATTTT,CSAAGTSVTDTQYF
NA,few,TRBV30,TRBJ1-1,11,TGTGCCTGGAGTAAACAGGATGAAGCTTTCTTT,CAWSKQDEAFF
NA,many,TRBV10-3,TRBJ2-1,17,TGTGCCATCAGTGATCGAGAATCGGGTTGGATGTACAATGAGCAGTTCTTC,CAISDRESGWMYNEQFF
NA,many,TRBV20-1,TRBJ1-2,13,TGCAGTGCCAACCCTGACAATCTTTATGGCTACACCTTC,CSANPDNLYGYTF
NA,NA,TRBV12-3/TRBV12-4,TRBJ2-7,16,TGTGCCAGCAGGTGGGGTCTGGCTAGCCGCTCCTACGAGCAGTACTTC,CASRWGLASRSYEQYF
NA,many,TRBV5-1,TRBJ2-1,12,TGCGCCAGCAGCCCGCGGAGGGATGAGCAGTTCTTC,CASSPRRDEQFF
NA,NA,TRBV20-1,TRBJ2-1,14,TGCAGTGCTAGAGGGTCCCCCGGACGGGATGAGCAGTTCTTC,CSARGSPGRDEQFF
NA,many,TRBV5-1,TRBJ2-3,11,TGCGCCAGCAAGGAGGAGGATACGCAGTATTTT,CASKEEDTQYF
NA,once,TRBV12-3/TRBV12-4,TRBJ2-1,15,TGTGCCAGCAGTTTAATAGGGAACTACTACAATGAGCAGTTCTTC,CASSLIGNYYNEQFF
NA,few,TRBV3-1,TRBJ2-1,14,TGTGCCAGCGGGGAGTTCAGCTCCTACAATGAGCAGTTCTTC,CASGEFSSYNEQFF
TRBD1,NA,TRBV2,TRBJ2-4,15,TGTGCCAGCAGTCGACAGGGGGCTGCGGGAAACATTCAGTACTTC,CASSRQGAAGNIQYF
TRBD2,few,TRBV12-3/TRBV12-4,TRBJ2-3,15,TGTGCCAGCAGGCTACTAGCGGGAGAGGGAGATACGCAGTATTTT,CASRLLAGEGDTQYF
NA,many,TRBV15,TRBJ2-2,16,TGTGCCACCAGCAGAGATATGGGTCAACGGGCCGGGGAGCTGTTTTTT,CATSRDMGQRAGELFF
NA,many,TRBV27,TRBJ2-4,11,TGTGCCAGCTCACGGGAAAACATTCAGTACTTC,CASSRENIQYF
NA,NA,TRBV6-5,TRBJ2-7,14,TGTGCCAGCAGTTACGTGTGGGGGGCTTACGAGCAGTACTTC,CASSYVWGAYEQYF
NA,NA,TRBV5-5,TRBJ1-5,18,TGTGCCAGCAGCCACCCACAGGGAATAAGTGGGAGCAATCAGCCCCAGCATTTT,CASSHPQGISGSNQPQHF
NA,NA,TRBV18,TRBJ2-7,14,TGTGCCAGCTCACCTTCTGACACTTCCTACGAGCAGTACTTC,CASSPSDTSYEQYF
NA,few,TRBV27,TRBJ2-2,15,TGTGCCAGCAGCTTGGTGGGGCCGCGGACCGGGGAGCTGTTTTTT,CASSLVGPRTGELFF
NA,many,TRBV10-3,TRBJ1-1,13,TGTGCCATCGGTGCGGGGGGCTGGACTGAAGCTTTCTTT,CAIGAGGWTEAFF
NA,few,TRBV11-3,TRBJ2-3,13,TGTGCCAGCAACTTGGTGACAACAGATACGCAGTATTTT,CASNLVTTDTQYF
NA,NA,TRBV12-3/TRBV12-4,TRBJ2-2,13,TGTGCCAGCACCTCAGGATTCACCGGGGAGCTGTTTTTT,CASTSGFTGELFF
NA,NA,TRBV9,TRBJ2-3,17,TGTGCCAGCAGCCCCGCAGGAAGGGTAGTTCAGACAGATACGCAGTATTTT,CASSPAGRVVQTDTQYF
NA,few,TRBV6-2/TRBV6-3,TRBJ2-1,13,TGTGCCAGCATCTCCCCCAACAACAATGAGCAGTTCTTC,CASISPNNNEQFF
TRBD2,NA,TRBV12-3/TRBV12-4,TRBJ2-5,16,TGTGCCAGCAGGATACTAGCGGGAGGGAGAGAAGAGACCCAGTACTTC,CASRILAGGREETQYF
NA,many,TRBV6-2/TRBV6-3,TRBJ1-5,14,TGTGCCAGCAGGCACAGGGTTATCAATCAGCCCCAGCATTTT,CASRHRVINQPQHF
NA,NA,TRBV4-1,TRBJ2-2,14,TGCGCCAGCAGCCAACTTGGGGGGCCCGGGGAGCTGTTTTTT,CASSQLGGPGELFF
NA,NA,TRBV24-1,TRBJ2-5,13,TGTGCCACCAGCCACCTCATGGGAGAGACCCAGTACTTC,CATSHLMGETQYF
NA,few,TRBV25-1,TRBJ2-2,15,TGTGCCAGCAGTCTCCGACAGGTTGGCACCGGGGAGCTGTTTTTT,CASSLRQVGTGELFF